The 19 T cell receptor beta chains below come from one sample, sequenced in a study of early T cells in non-severe SARS-CoV-2 infection. TCRdb ran MiXCR on the 5' RACE reads and lists one entry per CDR3 protein. The sample yields approximately 90,000 distinct CDR3 sequences, approximately 9.9% seen once. This sample comprised whole blood, obtained at baseline. These receptors all stem from an adult who was a healthcare worker with PCR-confirmed SARS-CoV-2 infection or an uninfected control (not recorded which).

The chain couples TRBV27 to TRBJ2-7; 8 bases map to TRBD1. J lost 7 bases, V lost 3 bases, and 11 bases had no gene match. Germline V gives CDR1 MNHEY, CDR2 SMNVEV (reference sequence). The length of the CDR3 is 15 residues. CDR3 in DNA: TGTGCCAGCAGTTTCCTTACCGGGACAGGTAGAGAGCAGTACTTC. This gives the protein CASSFLTGTGREQYF.

This clonotype was seen ten or more times. This sequence joins TRBV5-4 and TRBJ2-7; tentatively, D is TRBD1 (6 bases). The CDR3 runs to 14 residues. V lost 3 bases and J lost 2, with 12 bases in between. Germline V gene sequence: CDR1 SGHNT, CDR2 YYREEE (reference sequence). As DNA, the CDR3 is TGTGCCAGCAGCTCGGACCCAGGGGCCTACGAGCAGTACTTC. Its translation: CASSSDPGAYEQYF.

This clonotype was detected only a few times. V usage is TRBV7-3 and J usage is TRBJ2-2; 9 bases fit TRBD1. V dropped 3 bases and J dropped 6; count of bases not matched to a gene: 8. Germline V gene lookup returns CDR1 SGHTA and CDR2 FQGTGA. The length of the CDR3 is 16 residues. CDR3 residues: CASSLMGTGFPGELFF. The CDR3 nucleotides read TGTGCCAGCAGCTTGATGGGGACAGGGTTCCCCGGGGAGCTGTTTTTT.

This clonotype has a handful of counts. V is TRBV7-2 and J is TRBJ2-3; 9 nucleotides agree with TRBD2. Losses at the gene ends were 5 bases for V and 1 base for J; bases not matched to a gene: 16. Germline V gene data show CDR1 as SGHTA and CDR2 as FQGNSA. The CDR3 totals 19 residues. CDR3: CASSPDSPGTSFRTDTQYF. DNA of the CDR3: TGTGCCAGCAGCCCCGATTCACCCGGGACTAGCTTCCGCACAGATACGCAGTATTTT.

V is TRBV10-3 and J is TRBJ1-1; 9 bases fit TRBD1. Germline-derived CDR1 and CDR2 are ENHRY and SYGVKD. The CDR3 is made up of 13 amino acids. Germline trimming cut 6 bases from V and 6 bases from J; bases unmatched to any gene: 5. The CDR3 protein is CAISRDRVPEAFF. The CDR3 DNA reads as TGTGCCATCAGCCGGGACAGGGTTCCTGAAGCTTTCTTT.

This chain joins TRBV6-6 and TRBJ2-3; 13 bases are a match to TRBD2. This CDR3 region has 16 residues. Germline V lookup: CDR1 MNHNY, CDR2 SVGAGI (reference sequence). V trimming: 11 bases; J trimming: 3 bases; junction bases outside the gene matches: 11. The DNA of the CDR3 is TGTGCCGTAACTATCGGGACTAGCGGGGCTACAGATACGCAGTATTTT. Residues: CAVTIGTSGATDTQYF.

This clonotype came up many times. The chain combines TRBV27 with TRBJ1-5; 8 nucleotides match TRBD1. The CDR3 covers 13 residues. Germline V gene sequence: CDR1 MNHEY, CDR2 SMNVEV (reference sequence). V was clipped by 4 bases and J by 6 bases; unmatched bases: 2. CDR3 residues: CASSSGGRQPQHF. The CDR3 region has the DNA TGTGCCAGCAGTTCAGGGGGCCGTCAGCCCCAGCATTTT.

This clonotype was seen at least ten times. The chain carries TRBV10-3 and TRBJ2-7; D is ambiguous. The length of the CDR3 is 13 residues. CDR1 is ENHRY, CDR2 SYGVKD, per germline. Trimming stripped 2 bases from V and 5 bases from J, with 10 bases between. CDR3 in amino acids: CAISEIGMDEQYF. The CDR3 DNA is TGTGCCATCAGTGAGATAGGTATGGACGAGCAGTACTTC.

This clonotype showed up just a few times. The rearrangement joins TRBV19 to TRBJ1-5, with D possibly TRBD1 on 5 matching bases. Deletions cut 8 bases from V and 4 bases from J, with 18 bases between. The CDR3 totals 15 residues. Germline loops: CDR1 LNHDA, CDR2 SQIVND (reference sequence). CDR3 residues: CASQGADIINQPQHF. The CDR3 bases are TGTGCCAGTCAAGGGGCTGATATTATTAATCAGCCCCAGCATTTT.

The table lists this clonotype with many counts. The chain has TRBV20-1 and TRBJ1-6; D is ambiguous. The CDR3 covers 13 residues. V gave up 1 base and J gave up 7 bases, with 8 bases separating them. Germline V gene sequence: CDR1 DFQATT, CDR2 SNEGSKA (reference sequence). The CDR3 coding sequence is TGCAGTGCTAGAGGGGCCGCCAATTCACCCCTCCACTTT. It is translated as CSARGAANSPLHF.

This clonotype showed up many times. The chain combines TRBV14 with TRBJ2-3; D not certain. This CDR3 has 14 residues. V was shortened by 0 bases and J by 3 bases, with 7 bases between the two germline ends. Germline lookup yields CDR1 SGHDN and CDR2 FVKESK. The CDR3 spells CASSQDPTTDTQYF. CDR3 nucleotide sequence: TGTGCCAGCAGCCAAGATCCGACGACAGATACGCAGTATTTT.

This chain connects TRBV11-2 to TRBJ2-7, with D maybe TRBD2 (6 bases). V dropped 5 bases and J dropped 1 base, with 24 bases sitting between them. The CDR3 runs 18 residues. Per the germline V gene, CDR1 is SGHAT and CDR2 is FQNNGV. This CDR3 reads CASSPPGGRRKKSYEQYF. The CDR3 coding sequence is TGTGCCAGCAGCCCCCCCGGGGGTAGGCGGAAGAAGTCCTACGAGCAGTACTTC.

The J gene is TRBJ2-5, the V gene TRBV20-1, with D unresolved. With 3 bases removed from V and 2 bases from J, the gap between germline ends came to 10 bases. The CDR3 length is 13 residues. Germline V gene sequence: CDR1 DFQATT, CDR2 SNEGSKA (reference sequence). The CDR3, as DNA: TGCAGTGCTAGTCTACATACACAAGAGACCCAGTACTTC. Protein sequence: CSASLHTQETQYF.

The chain has TRBV29-1 and TRBJ1-1, with TRBD1 as a possible D gene (6 bases). Trimming stripped 4 bases from V and 4 bases from J, with 28 bases between. Germline V gene data show CDR1 as SQVTM and CDR2 as ANQGSEA. The CDR3 is 18 residues long. CDR3: CSVVPQGGEGFAVTEAFF. CDR3 sequence (DNA): TGCAGCGTTGTACCACAGGGAGGGGAGGGATTTGCTGTCACTGAAGCTTTCTTT.

This chain uses TRBV20-1 with TRBJ1-1; D might be TRBD1 (5 bases). This CDR3 spans 15 amino acids. Trimming took 3 bases from V and 3 from J, leaving 17 bases between them. Per germline, CDR1 DFQATT and CDR2 SNEGSKA (reference sequence). The CDR3 loop is CSASSIPRDDTEAFF. In nucleotides, the CDR3 is TGCAGTGCTAGTTCTATACCCCGGGACGACACTGAAGCTTTCTTT.

In this sample, this clonotype turned up many times. The gene calls are TRBV29-1 and TRBJ2-7; possibly TRBD1 for D (5 bases). The CDR3 covers 13 residues. V was cut by 6 bases and J by 6 bases, with 18 bases left in between. CDR1 and CDR2 (germline): SQVTM, ANQGSEA. CDR3 DNA: TGCAGCGTGTCCGCGTCAGTAGGGGTCGAGCAGTACTTC. Its translation is CSVSASVGVEQYF.

This clonotype was recorded many times. The chain's CDR3 is CASSRRDSYNEQFF. The CDR3 DNA reads TGTGCCAGCAGCCGAAGGGACTCCTACAATGAGCAGTTCTTC. The chain is built from TRBV14 and TRBJ2-1; no definite D call. Germline values: CDR1 SGHDN, CDR2 FVKESK. V was pared by 4 bases and J by 0 bases, with 7 bases between. The CDR3 consists of 14 residues.

At least ten counts were recorded for this clonotype. The chain joins TRBV5-5 to TRBJ2-5; weak D call: TRBD2 (6 bases). V lost 2 bases and J 1 base, leaving 12 bases between the germline ends. The germline V gene encodes CDR1 SGHKS and CDR2 YYEKEE (reference sequence). The CDR3 has 15 amino acids. The CDR3 region has the DNA TGTGCCAGCAGCTTTCTGGCGGGACCCCAAGAGACCCAGTACTTC. As protein: CASSFLAGPQETQYF.

This clonotype was seen only a few times. The chain employs TRBV5-1 and TRBJ1-2, with a tentative D call TRBD1 (6 bases). In germline, CDR1 is SGHRS, CDR2 YFSETQ. Trimming took off 6 bases at V and 9 bases at J, with 12 bases between the two ends. The CDR3 consists of 11 residues. The CDR3 nucleotides are TGCGCCAGCACCCGAGGGGGGAGCTACACCTTC. Translating it yields CASTRGGSYTF.